The 14 T cell receptor beta chains below come from one sample, sequenced in a study of T cell repertoires in cytomegalovirus infection. One entry per CDR3 protein, called by TCRdb with MiXCR from the reads. In the table there are some 400,000 distinct CDR3 sequences, roughly 20% of which are singletons. The sample taken for sequencing was PBMCs. These receptors were obtained from a human donor in good health (CMV status not recorded). Some clones in this sample may be carry-over from other donors' samples.

This clonotype was seen a few times. This rearrangement joins TRBV2 to TRBJ1-2, with a possible D match to TRBD1 (5 bases). The V gene's germline CDR1 is SNHLY and CDR2 FYNNEI. The V end lost 2 bases, the J end lost 8 bases, and 18 bases lay between the germline ends. This CDR3 spans 15 amino acids. CDR3 sequence (DNA): TGTGCCAGCAGTGAAAGGGACTTTGGGAGAGAGGGCTACACCTTC. Amino acids: CASSERDFGREGYTF.

The rearrangement uses TRBV12-3 or TRBV12-4 and TRBJ1-1; a weak D match, TRBD1 (5 bases). The CDR3 has 13 amino acids. Trimming removed 6 bases at V and 9 bases at J, with 17 bases between. The CDR3 DNA sequence: TGTGCCAGCAGCTCCCCCATCGGGGCGAAAGCTTTCTTT. Protein sequence: CASSSPIGAKAFF.

This clonotype was picked up many times. V gene TRBV7-9 combines with J gene TRBJ2-1; 8 bases are a match to TRBD2. V dropped 0 bases and J dropped 9; count of bases not matched to a gene: 7. Germline assignment: CDR1 SEHNR and CDR2 FQNEAQ (reference sequence). CDR3 size: 15 residues. CDR3 sequence reads: CASSLAGLVVGEQFF. CDR3 DNA sequence: TGTGCCAGCAGCTTAGCGGGACTAGTAGTAGGTGAGCAGTTCTTC.

The genes are TRBV7-8 and TRBJ1-5, with D tentatively TRBD1 (5 bases). The germline V gene has CDR1 SGHVS and CDR2 FQNEAQ. The CDR3 contains 16 residues. The V gene lost 1 base and the J gene lost 1 base, with 11 bases spanning the gap. CDR3 sequence reads: CASSLGYRQSNQPQHF. CDR3 nucleotide sequence: TGTGCCAGCAGCTTAGGGTACAGGCAGAGCAATCAGCCCCAGCATTTT.

V usage is TRBV10-3 and J usage is TRBJ1-1, with 9 bases that match TRBD1. This CDR3 is built from 15 residues. Unmatched junction bases numbered 7, after V lost 3 bases and J lost 5 bases. CDR1 is ENHRY and CDR2 is SYGVKD in the germline V gene. CDR3 protein: CAISDYGTGKTEAFF. The DNA of the CDR3 is TGTGCCATCAGTGATTATGGGACAGGGAAAACTGAAGCTTTCTTT.

The rearrangement uses TRBV11-1 and TRBJ2-1; tentative D call: TRBD1 (8 bases). The CDR3 totals 17 residues. Germline V CDR1 and CDR2: SGHAT, FQDESV (reference sequence). With 2 bases removed from V and 4 bases from J, the gap between germline ends came to 18 bases. The CDR3 loop is CASSLRGRDRLYNEQFF. The CDR3 DNA reads as TGTGCCAGCAGCTTAAGGGGGAGGGACAGGCTGTACAATGAGCAGTTCTTC.

The gene calls are TRBV20-1 and TRBJ2-7; the match to TRBD1 covers 9 bases. V dropped 5 bases and J dropped 5; count of bases not matched to a gene: 7. Germline loops: CDR1 DFQATT, CDR2 SNEGSKA (reference sequence). The CDR3 has 13 amino acids. The chain's CDR3 is CSALGQGGDEQYF. The CDR3 bases are TGCAGTGCTCTGGGACAGGGTGGCGACGAGCAGTACTTC.

This clonotype was found many times. This chain joins TRBV7-9 and TRBJ1-1; D gene unclear. V lost 2 bases and J 4 bases, leaving 5 bases between the germline ends. Per the germline V gene, CDR1 is SEHNR and CDR2 is FQNEAQ (reference sequence). The length of the CDR3 is 12 residues. This CDR3 is CASSLSTTEAFF. The CDR3 DNA sequence: TGTGCCAGCAGCTTATCCACCACTGAAGCTTTCTTT.

In its sample, this clonotype was seen many times. The rearrangement joins TRBV7-2 to TRBJ2-2; TRBD2 agrees at 8 bases. Germline CDR1 SGHTA, CDR2 FQGNSA. CDR3 length equals 15 residues. V shed 1 base and J 6 bases; nucleotides not matched to a gene: 4. The CDR3 region is CASSLEISGAGELFF. The CDR3 nucleotides are TGTGCCAGCAGCTTAGAAATTAGCGGGGCCGGGGAGCTGTTTTTT.

With regard to this clonotype: This may be a read error, as it is one base from a much larger clone. The rearrangement uses TRBV12-5 and TRBJ2-1; D is unresolved. V was cut by 1 base and J by 12 bases, with 7 bases left in between. The CDR3 covers 11 residues. Per the germline V gene, CDR1 is LGHNT and CDR2 is FRNRAP. The CDR3 coding sequence is TGTGCTAGTGGTTTGGCAGATCTGCAGTTCTTC. This sequence encodes CASGLADLQFF.

This clonotype was seen at least ten times. The chain uses TRBV7-8 and TRBJ2-7; TRBD2 might be the D (6 bases). Trimming stripped 1 base from V and 1 base from J, with 14 bases between. This CDR3 is built from 16 residues. The germline V gene has CDR1 SGHVS and CDR2 FQNEAQ. The CDR3 spells CASSLVGTRPSYEQYF. The CDR3 DNA reads as TGTGCCAGCAGCTTAGTCGGGACTCGACCTTCCTACGAGCAGTACTTC.

This clonotype appeared many times. The rearrangement links TRBV7-2 to TRBJ2-1; TRBD1 might be the D (6 bases). Germline V CDR1 and CDR2: SGHTA, FQGNSA. The CDR3 runs 15 residues. Trimming shortened V by 4 bases and J by 4 bases, and 14 bases separated the two germline ends. CDR3 amino acids: CASSSQGNRYNEQFF. CDR3 in DNA: TGTGCCAGCAGCTCTCAGGGGAACCGGTACAATGAGCAGTTCTTC.

A remark on this clonotype: With a much larger clone just one base away, this may be a read error. CDR3 coding DNA: TGTGCCAGCAGCTTATGGCATGGGGGCGAGCAGTACTTC. Protein: CASSLWHGGEQYF. The chain is built from TRBV7-2 and TRBJ2-7; the D gene could be TRBD1 or TRBD2 (5 bases each). The length of the CDR3 is 13 residues. V gave up 2 bases and J gave up 6 bases, with 11 bases separating them. In germline, CDR1 is SGHTA, CDR2 FQGNSA. The whole variable domain, filled in from reference TRBV7-2 and TRBJ2-7, reads GAGVSQSPSNKVTEKGKDVELRCDPISGHTALYWYRQSLGQGLEFLIYFQGNSAPDKSGLPSDRFSAERTGGSVSTLTIQRTQQEDSAVYLCASSLWHGGEQYFGPGTRLTVT.

This rearrangement joins TRBV12-3 or TRBV12-4 to TRBJ2-3, with 9 nucleotides matching TRBD2. The length of the CDR3 is 16 residues. V shed 2 bases, J shed 4 bases, and the junction held 7 bases outside the gene matches. The CDR3: CASSLISGSGADTQYF. Here the CDR3 DNA reads TGTGCCAGCAGTTTAATTAGCGGGAGTGGAGCAGATACGCAGTATTTT.